The T cell receptor (beta chain) described here comes from a study of read filtering for tumor transcriptome and immune sequencing (dated by TCRdb to 2020 to 2021). With respect to the entire study: The cohort was composed of 17 to 20 male and approximately 15 female patients, with a mean age of about 65 years and an age range of roughly 40 to 85. By revised international staging, 8 or 9 patients were R-ISS I, some 17 were R-ISS II and roughly 7 were R-ISS III. Whole-transcriptome libraries were prepared with the TruSeq RNA Access Library Prep Kit after DNase treatment. Per sample, about 3.5 to 11 million TCR-region mapped reads were obtained with IR-seq, compared with only about 80 to 1,400 with RNA-seq. The study compared TCR repertoires from targeted immune repertoire sequencing and bulk whole-transcriptome sequencing run on the same bone marrow samples. One of the main goals was to work out a read-filtering strategy for immune repertoire data, in particular whether clonotypes backed by only a single read should be removed.

Beyond this particular receptor, the publication reports: Compared with RNA-seq, IR-seq captured clonotypes at much higher depth and more reliably, and a smaller IR-seq throughput was enough to identify most shared clonotypes. Single-read clonotypes made up around 82% of clonotypes but about 3.5% of total reads in IR-seq, and about three quarters of clonotypes and 35% to 55% of reads in RNA-seq. The sorted CD138-negative fraction was composed of a mixed bone marrow immune population rather than of purified T cells. The correlation between IR-seq and RNA-seq shared clonotype proportions rose when single-read clonotypes were removed.

The CDR3 contains 15 residues, cysteine and phenylalanine counted. The DNA shown is the 45-base CDR3, in frame from base 1. V is cut back by 1 base and J by 6 bases, with 6 bases in the junction unmatched. CDR1 SGHTA and CDR2 FQGNSA were looked up in the germline V gene. This clonotype was recorded at least ten times. The clone's antigen remains unknown. Nothing much larger sits one base from this clone, and base qualities are not available. Starting from 400 to 450 ng RNA, TCR libraries were constructed with the Immunoverse kit using molecular barcoded adaptors that cover the alpha/delta and beta/gamma chains. The same RNA used for transcriptome sequencing was used for TCR library preparation. An Illumina HiSeq 4000 with 2 x 150 cycles was used to sequence the TCR libraries. Regarding the original processing steps: With MiXCR, TCR reads were aligned to human V, D, J and C references and assembled into CDR3 clonotypes, with quality filtering and error correction included. Clonotype counts and gene usage diversity were analyzed with the tcR package in R. For inspection of raw mapping reads, RNA-seq reads were mapped by STAR aligner version 2.5.3a onto GRCh37 of the human genome. To test how sequencing depth affected the clonotypes detected, IR-seq fastq files were randomly downsampled with Seqtk 1.3. TCRdb's own reprocessing of the public reads used fastp at Q25 and MiXCR and kept productive beta chains. Each entry merges the rows of one CDR3 protein and shows their most common DNA and genes. These V and J calls derive from TCRdb rather than the authors' analysis. This sample gives roughly 130,000 distinct CDR3 sequences in total; 13% of them show up just once. About 10% of the sample is held by the ten biggest clonotypes.

Each patient had bone marrow sampled at the time of active disease. Ficoll-Hypaque density gradient centrifugation was used to isolate the bone marrow mononuclear cells. CD138-negative cells were obtained by negative selection after labeling with CD138 magnetic microbeads on a MACS separator, removing myeloma plasma cells. Purity of the isolated cells was checked by flow cytometry on an Attune NxT using CD138 antibodies. Total RNA was extracted with TRIzol reagent and quantified with a NanoDrop spectrophotometer. For each patient, the CD138-negative bone marrow sample underwent paired RNA-seq and IR-seq.

The sequence links TRBV7-2 to TRBJ1-5; TRBD1 aligns with 7 central bases. Sequencing was carried out using a population of CD138-negative cells sorted from bone marrow. This specimen's cell subset or site label, interpreted: bone marrow mononuclear cells depleted of CD138+ plasma/myeloma cells by negative magnetic selection. The clonotype originates from a donor over 35 with multiple myeloma. The CDR3 region reads CASSLGQGPSQPQHF. The DNA sequence is TGTGCCAGCAGCTTAGGACAGGGCCCCAGTCAGCCCCAGCATTTT.